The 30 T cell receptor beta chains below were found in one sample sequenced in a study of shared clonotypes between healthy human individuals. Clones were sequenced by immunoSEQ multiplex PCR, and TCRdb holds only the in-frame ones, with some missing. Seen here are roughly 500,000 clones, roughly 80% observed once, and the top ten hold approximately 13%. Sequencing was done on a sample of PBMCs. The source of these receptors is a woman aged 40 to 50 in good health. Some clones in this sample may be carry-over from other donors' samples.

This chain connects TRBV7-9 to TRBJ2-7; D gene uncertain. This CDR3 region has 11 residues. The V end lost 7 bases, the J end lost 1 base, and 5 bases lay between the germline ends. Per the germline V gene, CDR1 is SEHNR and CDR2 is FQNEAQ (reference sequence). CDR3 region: CASTHSYEQYF. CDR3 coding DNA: TGTGCCAGCACCCATTCCTACGAGCAGTACTTC.

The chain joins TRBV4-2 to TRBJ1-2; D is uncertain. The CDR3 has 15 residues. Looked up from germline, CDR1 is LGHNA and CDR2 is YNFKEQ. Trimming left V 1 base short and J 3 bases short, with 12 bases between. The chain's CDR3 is CASSQALGYDYGYTF. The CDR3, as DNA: TGTGCCAGCAGCCAAGCCCTGGGTTACGACTATGGCTACACCTTC.

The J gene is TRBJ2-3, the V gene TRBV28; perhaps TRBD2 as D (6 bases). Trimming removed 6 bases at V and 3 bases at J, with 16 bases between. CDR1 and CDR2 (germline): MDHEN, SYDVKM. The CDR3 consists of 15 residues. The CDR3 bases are TGTGCCAGCAGCGAGACTAGGAAAGGGACAGATACGCAGTATTTT. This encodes CASSETRKGTDTQYF.

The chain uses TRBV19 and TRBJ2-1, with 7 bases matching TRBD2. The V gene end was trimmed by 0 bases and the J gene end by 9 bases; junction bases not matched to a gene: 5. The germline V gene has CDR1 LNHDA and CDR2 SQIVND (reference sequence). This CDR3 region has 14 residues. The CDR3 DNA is TGTGCCAGTAGTATAGATGGTGGGGGGGGTGAGCAGTTCTTC. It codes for CASSIDGGGGEQFF.

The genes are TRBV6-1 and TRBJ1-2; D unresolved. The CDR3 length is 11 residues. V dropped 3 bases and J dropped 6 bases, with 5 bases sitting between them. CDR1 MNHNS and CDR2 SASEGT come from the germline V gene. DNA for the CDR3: TGTGCCAGCAGTGAGTTGGATGGCTACACCTTC. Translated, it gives CASSELDGYTF.

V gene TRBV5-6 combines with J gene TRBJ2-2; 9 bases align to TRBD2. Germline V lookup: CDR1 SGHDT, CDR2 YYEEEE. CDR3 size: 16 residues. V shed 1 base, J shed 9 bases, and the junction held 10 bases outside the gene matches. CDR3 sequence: CASSLFAGGAGRELFF. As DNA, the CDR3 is TGTGCCAGCAGCTTGTTCGCGGGAGGGGCCGGCAGGGAGCTGTTTTTT.

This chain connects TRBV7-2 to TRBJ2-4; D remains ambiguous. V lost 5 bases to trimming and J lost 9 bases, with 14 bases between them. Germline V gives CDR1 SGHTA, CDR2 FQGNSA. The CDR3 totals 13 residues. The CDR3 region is CASSLTSQSIQYF. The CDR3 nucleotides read TGTGCCAGCAGCCTGACGAGTCAGTCCATTCAGTACTTC.

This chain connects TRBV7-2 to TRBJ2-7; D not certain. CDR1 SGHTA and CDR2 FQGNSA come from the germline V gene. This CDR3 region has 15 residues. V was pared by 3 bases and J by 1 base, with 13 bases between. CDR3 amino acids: CASSFSAALSYEQYF. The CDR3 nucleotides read TGTGCCAGCAGCTTCTCGGCAGCACTTTCCTACGAGCAGTACTTC.

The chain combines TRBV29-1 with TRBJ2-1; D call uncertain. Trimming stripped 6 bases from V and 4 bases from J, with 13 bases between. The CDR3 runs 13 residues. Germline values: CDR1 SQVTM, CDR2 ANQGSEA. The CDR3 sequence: CSVPSGLYNEQFF. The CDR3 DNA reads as TGCAGCGTCCCTAGTGGTCTTTACAATGAGCAGTTCTTC.

Here the CDR3 DNA reads TGTGCCAGCAGCCAAGAGGGCCCAGGGCAGTATTTT. Its translation is CASSQEGPGQYF. This chain connects TRBV4-2 to TRBJ2-3; D uncertain. Per germline, CDR1 LGHNA and CDR2 YNFKEQ. The CDR3 totals 12 residues. V dropped 0 bases and J dropped 11 bases, with 9 bases sitting between them.

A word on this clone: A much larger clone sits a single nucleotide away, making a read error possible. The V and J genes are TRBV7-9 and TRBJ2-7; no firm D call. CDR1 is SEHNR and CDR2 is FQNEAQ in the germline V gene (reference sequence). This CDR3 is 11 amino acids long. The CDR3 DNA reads TGTGCCAGCAGATTAGGATACGAGCAGTACTTC. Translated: CASRLGYEQYF.

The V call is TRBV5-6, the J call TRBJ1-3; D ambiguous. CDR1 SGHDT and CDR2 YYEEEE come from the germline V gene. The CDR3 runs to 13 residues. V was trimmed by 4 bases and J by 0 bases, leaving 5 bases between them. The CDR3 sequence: CASSPISGNTIYF. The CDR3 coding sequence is TGTGCCAGCAGCCCAATCTCTGGAAACACCATATATTTT.

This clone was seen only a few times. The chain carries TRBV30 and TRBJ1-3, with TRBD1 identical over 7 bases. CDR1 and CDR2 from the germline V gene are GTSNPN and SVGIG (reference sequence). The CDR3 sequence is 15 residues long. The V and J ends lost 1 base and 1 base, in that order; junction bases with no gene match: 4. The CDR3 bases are TGTGCCTGGAGTGGTCAGGGGGTATCTGGAAACACCATATATTTT. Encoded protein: CAWSGQGVSGNTIYF.

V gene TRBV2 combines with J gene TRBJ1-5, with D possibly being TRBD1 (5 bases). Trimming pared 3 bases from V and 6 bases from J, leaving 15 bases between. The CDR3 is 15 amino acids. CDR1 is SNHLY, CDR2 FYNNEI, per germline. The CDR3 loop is CASSEGRAASQPQHF. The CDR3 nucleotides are TGTGCCAGCAGTGAGGGGCGGGCGGCTAGTCAGCCCCAGCATTTT.

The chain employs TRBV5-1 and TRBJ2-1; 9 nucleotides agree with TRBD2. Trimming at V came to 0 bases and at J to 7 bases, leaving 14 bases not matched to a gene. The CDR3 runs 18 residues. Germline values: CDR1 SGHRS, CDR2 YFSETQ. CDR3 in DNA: TGCGCCAGCAGCTTGGGCCCTAGCGGGATGATATTGGTAAATGAGCAGTTCTTC. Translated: CASSLGPSGMILVNEQFF.

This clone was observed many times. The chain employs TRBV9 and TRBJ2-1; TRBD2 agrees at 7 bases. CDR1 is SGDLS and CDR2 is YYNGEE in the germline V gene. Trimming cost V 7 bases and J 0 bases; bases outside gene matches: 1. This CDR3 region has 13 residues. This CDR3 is CASGRDSYNEQFF. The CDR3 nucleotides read TGTGCCAGCGGGAGGGACTCCTACAATGAGCAGTTCTTC.

The CDR3 nucleotides are TGTGCCAGCAGCTTACGGGGCAGCTTCGTGAACACCGGGGAGCTGTTTTTT. Amino acid sequence: CASSLRGSFVNTGELFF. The chain carries TRBV11-2 and TRBJ2-2, with D perhaps being TRBD1 or TRBD2 (5 bases each). The V end was cut by 2 bases, the J end by 1 base, with 14 bases between. This CDR3 has 17 amino acids. The germline V gene has CDR1 SGHAT and CDR2 FQNNGV. The variable domain in full, completed from reference TRBV11-2 and TRBJ2-2, reads EAGVAQSPRYKIIEKRQSVAFWCNPISGHATLYWYQQILGQGPKLLIQFQNNGVVDDSQLPKDRFSAERLKGVDSTLKIQPAKLEDSAVYLCASSLRGSFVNTGELFFGEGSRLTVL.

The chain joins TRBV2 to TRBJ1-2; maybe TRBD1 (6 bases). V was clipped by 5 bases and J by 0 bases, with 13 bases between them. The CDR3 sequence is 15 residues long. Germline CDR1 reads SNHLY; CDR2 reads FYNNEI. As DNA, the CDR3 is TGTGCCAGCAGTCCCCGGGGGACAACTAACTATGGCTACACCTTC. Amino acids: CASSPRGTTNYGYTF.

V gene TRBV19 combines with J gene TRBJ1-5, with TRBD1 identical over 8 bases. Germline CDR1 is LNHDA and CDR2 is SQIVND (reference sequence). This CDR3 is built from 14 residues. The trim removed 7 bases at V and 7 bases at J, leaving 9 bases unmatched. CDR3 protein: CASTFQGARQPQHF. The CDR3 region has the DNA TGTGCCAGTACATTCCAGGGGGCGAGACAGCCCCAGCATTTT.

CDR3 in amino acids: CASSTQTGGRLPQHF. The CDR3 DNA sequence: TGTGCCAGTAGTACCCAGACAGGGGGGCGGTTGCCCCAGCATTTT. The rearrangement links TRBV19 to TRBJ1-5; 9 bases line up with TRBD1. The CDR3 runs 15 residues. Germline CDR1 and CDR2: LNHDA and SQIVND (reference sequence). J gave up 9 bases and V 4 bases, and 10 bases lay outside the gene matches.

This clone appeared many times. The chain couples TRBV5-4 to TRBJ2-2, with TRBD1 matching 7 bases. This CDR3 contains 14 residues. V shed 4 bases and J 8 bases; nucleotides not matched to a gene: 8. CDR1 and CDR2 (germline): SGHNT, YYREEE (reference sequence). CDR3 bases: TGTGCCAGCAGCCGCACAGGGGCCGGTGGGGAGCTGTTTTTT. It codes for CASSRTGAGGELFF.

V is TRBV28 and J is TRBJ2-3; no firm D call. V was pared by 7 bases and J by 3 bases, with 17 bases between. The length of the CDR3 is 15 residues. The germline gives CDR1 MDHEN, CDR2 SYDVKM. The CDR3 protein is CASNRVGPVTDTQYF. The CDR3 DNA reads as TGTGCCAGCAATAGGGTCGGACCAGTGACAGATACGCAGTATTTT. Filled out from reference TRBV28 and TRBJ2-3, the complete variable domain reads DVKVTQSSRYLVKRTGEKVFLECVQDMDHENMFWYRQDPGLGLRLIYFSYDVKMKEKGDIPEGYSVSREKKERFSLILESASTNQTSMYLCASNRVGPVTDTQYFGPGTRLTVL.

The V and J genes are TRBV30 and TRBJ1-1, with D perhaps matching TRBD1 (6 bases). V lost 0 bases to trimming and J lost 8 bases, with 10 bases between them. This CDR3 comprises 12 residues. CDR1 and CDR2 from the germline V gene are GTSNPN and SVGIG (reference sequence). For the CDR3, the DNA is TGTGCCTGGAGTGTAGGGGGGATCGAAGCTTTCTTT. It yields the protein CAWSVGGIEAFF.

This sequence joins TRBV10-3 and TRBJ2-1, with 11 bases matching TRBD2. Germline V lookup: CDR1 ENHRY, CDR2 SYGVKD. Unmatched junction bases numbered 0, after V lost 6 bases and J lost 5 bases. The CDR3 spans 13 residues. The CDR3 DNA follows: TGTGCCATCAGACTAGCGGGAGACAATGAGCAGTTCTTC. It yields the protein CAIRLAGDNEQFF.

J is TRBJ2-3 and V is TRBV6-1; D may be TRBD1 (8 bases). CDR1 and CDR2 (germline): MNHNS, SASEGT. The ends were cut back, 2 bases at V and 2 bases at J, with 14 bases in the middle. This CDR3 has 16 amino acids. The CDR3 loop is CASSETQGGLTDTQYF. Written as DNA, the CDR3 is TGTGCCAGCAGTGAAACACAGGGGGGGCTCACAGATACGCAGTATTTT.

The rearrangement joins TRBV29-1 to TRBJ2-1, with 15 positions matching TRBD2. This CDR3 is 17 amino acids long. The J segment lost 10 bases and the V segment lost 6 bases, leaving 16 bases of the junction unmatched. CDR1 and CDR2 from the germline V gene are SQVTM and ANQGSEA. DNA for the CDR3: TGCAGCGTCCGGGGACTAGCGGGAGGTTCGAGTCCATACGAGCAGTTCTTC. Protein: CSVRGLAGGSSPYEQFF.

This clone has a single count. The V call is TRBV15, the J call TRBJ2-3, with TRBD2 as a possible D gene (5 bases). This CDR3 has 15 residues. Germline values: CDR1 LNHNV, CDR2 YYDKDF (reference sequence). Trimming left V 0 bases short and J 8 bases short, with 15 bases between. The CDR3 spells CATSRDLASMGTQYF. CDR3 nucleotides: TGTGCCACCAGCAGAGATCTAGCATCAATGGGTACGCAGTATTTT.

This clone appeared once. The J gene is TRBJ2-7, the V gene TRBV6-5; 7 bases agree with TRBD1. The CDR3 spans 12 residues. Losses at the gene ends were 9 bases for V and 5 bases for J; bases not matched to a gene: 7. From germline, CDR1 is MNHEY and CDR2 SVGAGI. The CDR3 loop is CASQGTVNEQYF. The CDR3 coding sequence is TGTGCCAGTCAGGGGACAGTGAACGAGCAGTACTTC.

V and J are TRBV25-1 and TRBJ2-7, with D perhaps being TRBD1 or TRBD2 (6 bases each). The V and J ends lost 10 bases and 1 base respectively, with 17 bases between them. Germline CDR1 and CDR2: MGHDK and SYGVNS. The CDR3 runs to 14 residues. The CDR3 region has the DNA TGTGCCACCGGGGGCGGGCGATGGTCCTACGAGCAGTACTTC. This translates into CATGGGRWSYEQYF.

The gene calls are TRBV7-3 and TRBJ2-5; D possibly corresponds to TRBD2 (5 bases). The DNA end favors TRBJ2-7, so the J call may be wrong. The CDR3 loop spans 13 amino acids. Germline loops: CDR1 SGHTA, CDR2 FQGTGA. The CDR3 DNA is TGTGCCAGCAGCCCCCGGACCGAGGGCGAGCAGTACTTC. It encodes CASSPRTEGEQYF.